Listed below are T cell receptor beta chains from one sample, sequenced in a study of long-term antiretroviral therapy in people with HIV. The repertoire was sequenced with immunoSEQ multiplex PCR; TCRdb's copy has only in-frame clones and lacks some. The sample has more than 15,000 clones, 91% seen once. Sequences were derived from unsorted PBMCs, sampled 0.6 years after starting antiretroviral therapy. Every receptor here comes from a woman aged 40 to 50 with HIV. The CDR3 runs from the conserved cysteine through the conserved F or W. Fields, in order: J gene, V gene, clone size, D gene, CDR3 DNA, CDR3 protein. A D gene is named only where the DNA matches it firmly. Only part of the rows carry a size: once, few, many, or a class if the clone is expanded.

>TRBJ1-4|TRBV30|-|TRBD1
TGTGCCTGGAGTTTGGCAGGGGGCTCCTCAACTAATGAAAAACTGTTTTTT
CAWSLAGGSSTNEKLFF
>TRBJ2-1|TRBV18|-|-
TGTGCCAGCTCACCCGGGAGCCGGGGAAACTACAATGAGCAGTTCTTC
CASSPGSRGNYNEQFF
>TRBJ1-2|TRBV14|few|-
TGTGCCAGCAGCCAAGAAATCTACACCTTC
CASSQEIYTF
>TRBJ2-6|TRBV18|-|TRBD1
TGTGCCAGCTCACCCGAAGGGACAGCTGGGGCCAACGTCCTGACTTTC
CASSPEGTAGANVLTF
>TRBJ2-3|TRBV19|-|TRBD2
TGTGCCAGCGGGGGGACTAGCGGGGGATCCCAAGGCACAGATACGCAGTATTTT
CASGGTSGGSQGTDTQYF
>TRBJ2-2|TRBV27|-|TRBD1
TGTGCCAGCAGTCCCCCCGGGACAGGGGCCGGTACCACCGGGGAGCTGTTTTTT
CASSPPGTGAGTTGELFF
>TRBJ2-6|TRBV14|once|-
TGTGCCACGAACTCCGGCGGGGCCAACGTCCTGACTTTC
CATNSGGANVLTF
>TRBJ2-7|TRBV27|-|TRBD2
TGTGCCAGCAGTTTACAGCTAGCGGGGGACTACGAGCAGTACTTC
CASSLQLAGDYEQYF
>TRBJ2-6|TRBV10-3|-|-
TGTGCCATCAGTGACAACCTAAAAGTAGACTCTGGGGCCAACGTCCTGACTTTC
CAISDNLKVDSGANVLTF
>TRBJ2-7|TRBV18|-|TRBD1
TGTGCCAGCTCACCGGGGACAGGGTCGTACGAGCAGTACTTC
CASSPGTGSYEQYF
>TRBJ1-5|TRBV6-6|-|-
TGTGCCAGCTTGGCCAAAAACAATCAGCCCCAGCATTTT
CASLAKNNQPQHF
>TRBJ1-2|TRBV4-2|once|-
TGTGCCAGCAGCCAAGATGGAACGGGTGGCTACACCTTC
CASSQDGTGGYTF
>TRBJ1-3|TRBV5-1|-|TRBD1
TGCGCCAGCAGCTTGTTAGGGACAGACTTTGGAAACACCATATATTTT
CASSLLGTDFGNTIYF
>TRBJ2-3|TRBV7-7|-|-
TGTGCCAGCAGCTTAGGTCTCGGTTCAGATACGCAGTATTTT
CASSLGLGSDTQYF
>TRBJ1-6|TRBV5-1|-|TRBD1
TGCGCCAGCAGCGGTATCCCGACAGGACAGGGTAATTCACCCCTCCACTTT
CASSGIPTGQGNSPLHF
>TRBJ2-7|TRBV18|-|-
TGTGCCAGCTCACCACAGGGATCCTACGAGCAGTACTTC
CASSPQGSYEQYF
>TRBJ1-1|TRBV5-6|-|-
TGTGCCAGCAGCCGGGCGGGGGTCCCCTATGGGACTGAAGCTTTCTTT
CASSRAGVPYGTEAFF
>TRBJ1-4|TRBV2|-|-
TGTGCCAGCAGTTACAGGAATGAAAAACTGTTTTTT
CASSYRNEKLFF
>TRBJ2-7|TRBV4-3|once|TRBD1
TGCGCCAGCAGCCAAGGAGACAGGGGGCTGTACGAGCAGTACTTC
CASSQGDRGLYEQYF
>TRBJ1-1|TRBV2|once|-
TGTGCCAGCAGTACGAGGATGAACACTGAAGCTTTCTTT
CASSTRMNTEAFF
>TRBJ1-1|TRBV5-1|-|TRBD1
TGCGCCAGCAGCCCCCCCGGGACAGCGAACACTGAAGCTTTCTTT
CASSPPGTANTEAFF
>TRBJ2-3|TRBV6-5|once|TRBD2
TGTGCCAGCAGTAGCGGGGGGGCCCGGTATTTT
CASSSGGARYF
>TRBJ2-7|TRBV6-5|-|-
TGTGCCAGCAGTCGAGACCCCCGCAGGTACGAGCAGTACTTC
CASSRDPRRYEQYF
>TRBJ1-4|TRBV6-5|-|TRBD1
TGTGCCAGCAGAGGGACAGGAGAACATAATGAAAAACTGTTTTTT
CASRGTGEHNEKLFF
>TRBJ1-1|TRBV7-9|-|-
TGTGCCAGCAAGCTATCGGAGTTTAACACTGAAGCTTTCTTT
CASKLSEFNTEAFF
>TRBJ1-5|TRBV19|-|-
TGTGCGTCAGGGAATAGAAATCAGCCCCAGCATTTT
CASGNRNQPQHF
>TRBJ2-1|TRBV5-1|-|TRBD1
TGCGCCAGCGCTTGGGAGACCGGGACAGGGGGTAAGGAGCAGTTCTTC
CASAWETGTGGKEQFF
>TRBJ2-7|TRBV9|-|-
TGTGCCAGCAGCCCCCCCGGGCATCACTACGAGCAGTACTTC
CASSPPGHHYEQYF
>TRBJ2-7|TRBV4-1|-|TRBD2
TGCGCCAGCAGCCAAGACGCGGGGGTCTACGAGCAGTACTTC
CASSQDAGVYEQYF
>TRBJ1-1|TRBV7-3|-|-
TGTGCCAGCAGCGCTCAGCCGACCACTGAAGCTTTCTTT
CASSAQPTTEAFF
>TRBJ2-2|TRBV27|-|-
TGTGCCAGCAATCCAGGGTCGTACACCGGGGAGCTGTTTTTT
CASNPGSYTGELFF
>TRBJ2-7|TRBV7-9|-|-
TGTGCCAGCAGCGAGACCCGAGGTATTACCTACGAGCAGTACTTC
CASSETRGITYEQYF
>TRBJ2-7|TRBV30|-|-
TGTGCCTGGAACGGAGGGAACTACGAGCAGTACTTC
CAWNGGNYEQYF
>TRBJ2-7|TRBV10-3|-|-
TGTGCCATCAGCCGGACAGAGAGAGGCGAGCAGTACTTC
CAISRTERGEQYF
>TRBJ2-3|TRBV4-3|once|TRBD2
TGCGCCAGCAGTCCCCTAGCGGAAATACCTAGCACAGATACGCAGTATTTT
CASSPLAEIPSTDTQYF
>TRBJ2-2|TRBV4-3|-|-
TGCGCCAGCAGCCAAGATATTAGGCTAGCGACCGGGGAGCTGTTTTTT
CASSQDIRLATGELFF
>TRBJ2-7|TRBV5-1|-|-
TGCGCCAGCACCCTTGACGTGGTTTCCTACGAGCAGTACTTC
CASTLDVVSYEQYF
>TRBJ1-1|TRBV7-9|-|TRBD1
TGTGCCAGCAGCTACGCCGGGACAGTGAACACTGAAGCTTTCTTT
CASSYAGTVNTEAFF
>TRBJ1-2|TRBV9|-|-
TGTGCCAGCAGCGTAGGAGTCGACTATGGCTACACCTTC
CASSVGVDYGYTF
>TRBJ1-3|TRBV15|-|-
TGTGCCACCAGCAGAGATCCTGGATCTGGAAACACCATATATTTT
CATSRDPGSGNTIYF
>TRBJ1-3|TRBV18|-|-
TGTGCCAGCTCCCCAGGAGGGGACCTAAACACCATATATTTT
CASSPGGDLNTIYF
>TRBJ1-1|TRBV25-1|-|-
TGTGCCAGCAGTGAAGAAGGGGGGTTGAGGACTGAAGCTTTCTTT
CASSEEGGLRTEAFF
>TRBJ1-2|TRBV20-1|-|-
TGCAGTGCAAAGGACATATATGGCTACACCTTC
CSAKDIYGYTF
>TRBJ2-1|TRBV7-9|few|TRBD2
TGTGCCAGCATCCCTCAAGCGGGGGGGTACTACAATGAGCAGTTCTTC
CASIPQAGGYYNEQFF
>TRBJ2-6|TRBV29-1|-|-
TGCAGCGTTGACATAAGCTCTGGGGCCAACGTCCTGACTTTC
CSVDISSGANVLTF
>TRBJ2-7|TRBV11-2|once|TRBD1
TGTGCCAGCAGCTTAGAGCGTCAGGGGGCGGTTTCCTACGAGCAGTACTTC
CASSLERQGAVSYEQYF
>TRBJ1-2|TRBV7-8|once|-
TGTGCCAGCAGCTTAAACATTAACTATGGCTACACCTTC
CASSLNINYGYTF
>TRBJ2-6|TRBV7-2|-|-
TGTGCCAGCAGCTTCTATGGGGCCAACGTCCTGACTTTC
CASSFYGANVLTF